This T cell receptor beta chain comes out of a study of T cells after yellow fever vaccination. Note on this clonotype: The antigen remains undetermined.

This CDR3 has 15 amino acids. The germline CDR1 and CDR2 sequences are SGHKS and YYEKEE (reference sequence). Trimming pared 1 base from V and 2 bases from J, leaving 10 bases between. Whole-study findings and limits: Clones from primary vaccination mostly reappeared after the booster (96% CD4, around 90% CD8).

Each CDR3 protein is one row after TCRdb ran MiXCR on the 5' RACE reads. The repertoire has hundreds of thousands of distinct CDR3 sequences, over 15% of them found once; the top ten carry roughly a sixth. The input for sequencing was PBMCs, taken before the yellow fever booster vaccination. V usage is TRBV5-5 and J usage is TRBJ2-1; unclear D gene. The receptor's source is a young man who received the YFV17D yellow fever vaccine. CDR3 sequence reads: CASSLSGYTYNEQFF. CDR3 nucleotide sequence: TGTGCCAGCAGCTTGTCTGGCTATACCTACAATGAGCAGTTCTTC.